Listed below are T cell receptor beta chains from one sample, sequenced in a study of response to subunit inactivated influenza vaccine. TCRdb itself ran the RT-PCR reads through MiXCR, one entry per CDR3 protein. This sample has hundreds of thousands of distinct CDR3 sequences; approximately 16% occur once, and the top ten carry approximately 3%. This specimen was CD4+ T cells sorted from PBMCs, taken around 25 months after vaccination. These receptors came from a man between 50 and 75 years old who received an inactivated influenza vaccine. The CDR3 runs from the conserved cysteine through the conserved F or W. The D gene is left open where the match is weak. The listing skips clone size in some rows; elsewhere it reads once, few, many or a size class.

D: TRBD1; J: TRBJ1-2; length: 14; V: TRBV29-1; size: many; CDR3: CSVSEGADGYGYTF; DNA: TGCAGCGTCTCTGAGGGGGCGGATGGCTATGGCTACACCTTC
D: TRBD1; J: TRBJ2-5; length: 14; V: TRBV5-1; size: many; CDR3: CASRPGTGKETQYF; DNA: TGCGCCAGCCGCCCCGGGACAGGGAAAGAGACCCAGTACTTC
D: -; J: TRBJ2-5; length: 14; V: TRBV9; size: -; CDR3: CASSEGGGGRTQYF; DNA: TGTGCCAGCAGCGAGGGAGGGGGTGGTCGTACCCAGTACTTC
D: TRBD2; J: TRBJ2-7; length: 15; V: TRBV6-2/TRBV6-3; size: few; CDR3: CASSPGGAGSYEQYF; DNA: TGTGCCAGCAGTCCCGGGGGGGCCGGTTCCTACGAGCAGTACTTC
D: TRBD2; J: TRBJ2-3; length: 14; V: TRBV20-1; size: -; CDR3: CSAKRGDGTDTQYF; DNA: TGCAGTGCAAAGCGGGGGGACGGCACAGATACGCAGTATTTT
D: -; J: TRBJ2-1; length: 17; V: TRBV5-1; size: few; CDR3: CASSLSWRALSYNEQFF; DNA: TGCGCCAGCAGCTTGTCATGGCGGGCCCTCTCCTACAATGAGCAGTTCTTC
D: -; J: TRBJ1-5; length: 15; V: TRBV6-8; size: few; CDR3: CASVQGLSSNQPQHF; DNA: TGTGCCAGTGTGCAGGGCTTGTCGAGCAATCAGCCCCAGCATTTT
D: -; J: TRBJ2-2; length: 15; V: TRBV24-1; size: few; CDR3: CATGTGTPNTGELFF; DNA: TGTGCCACAGGAACCGGGACACCGAACACCGGGGAGCTGTTTTTT
D: TRBD1; J: TRBJ2-1; length: 15; V: TRBV7-3; size: few; CDR3: CASSLRDRVDNEQFF; DNA: TGTGCCAGCAGCTTAAGGGACAGGGTGGACAATGAGCAGTTCTTC
D: TRBD2; J: TRBJ2-3; length: 14; V: TRBV29-1; size: few; CDR3: CSVVASGSIDTQYF; DNA: TGCAGCGTTGTGGCTAGCGGGAGTATTGATACGCAGTATTTT
D: -; J: TRBJ1-4; length: 15; V: TRBV4-3; size: many; CDR3: CASSQGRDLSEKLFF; DNA: TGCGCCAGCAGCCAAGGTCGAGACCTAAGTGAAAAACTGTTTTTT
D: -; J: TRBJ1-3; length: 13; V: TRBV11-1; size: few; CDR3: CASSFDPGNTIYF; DNA: TGTGCCAGCAGCTTCGACCCGGGAAACACCATATATTTT
D: -; J: TRBJ2-7; length: 15; V: TRBV4-2; size: many; CDR3: CASSERTSRAYEQYF; DNA: TGTGCCAGCAGCGAAAGAACCTCGAGAGCCTACGAGCAGTACTTC
D: -; J: TRBJ1-5; length: 16; V: TRBV20-1; size: -; CDR3: CSARREGHYSNQPQHF; DNA: TGCAGTGCCAGAAGGGAGGGACATTATAGCAATCAGCCCCAGCATTTT